Below are 21 T cell receptor beta chains sequenced from a single sample in a study of Graves' ophthalmopathy and Graves' hyperthyroidism. CDR3 regions of TCR beta were amplified from RNA transcripts. The first-round RT-PCR employed HTBI primers together with the Qiagen OneStep RT-PCR kit. A multiplex PCR was then performed as the second round. TCRdb re-derived calls from the multiplex PCR reads in MiXCR, one entry per CDR3 protein. The sample lists about 210,000 distinct CDR3 sequences; 29% were seen once. Material: peripheral blood. These receptors were taken from a man in his forties or fifties with Graves' ophthalmopathy.

This clonotype was seen at least ten times. The CDR3 sequence: CASSQGTGEPQHF. CDR3 bases: TGCGCCAGCAGCCAAGGGACAGGGGAGCCCCAGCATTTT. This chain connects TRBV4-3 to TRBJ1-5; 9 nucleotides line up with TRBD1. Germline CDR1 reads LGHNA; CDR2 reads YSLEER. The CDR3 consists of 13 residues. V lost 1 base and J lost 8; bases outside the gene matches: 0.

This clonotype was seen at least ten times. J is TRBJ2-5 and V is TRBV9; D unclear. This CDR3 has 15 amino acids. Germline loops: CDR1 SGDLS, CDR2 YYNGEE. V gave up 0 bases and J gave up 2 bases, with 11 bases separating them. CDR3 DNA: TGTGCCAGCAGCGTAGCTTACCCAGAACAAGAGACCCAGTACTTC. It is translated as CASSVAYPEQETQYF.

The sample holds many counts of this clonotype. The chain couples TRBV7-2 to TRBJ1-1, with a weak D call TRBD1 (6 bases). Germline V gives CDR1 SGHTA, CDR2 FQGNSA. Trimming took off 0 bases at V and 8 bases at J, with 13 bases between the two ends. This CDR3 region has 14 residues. DNA of the CDR3: TGTGCCAGCAGCTTAGCGTTTGTTGGGACAGAAGCTTTCTTT. Its protein product is CASSLAFVGTEAFF.

V usage is TRBV6-1 and J usage is TRBJ2-7; a possible D gene is TRBD1 (5 bases). The CDR3 loop spans 15 amino acids. V dropped 5 bases and J dropped 2 bases, with 16 bases sitting between them. Germline assignment: CDR1 MNHNS and CDR2 SASEGT. The CDR3 DNA follows: TGTGCCAGCAGTAGCACCACAGGAGTACCCTACGAGCAGTACTTC. Translated: CASSSTTGVPYEQYF.

This clonotype was found many times. CDR3 sequence: CASSLGGLLAGGETQYF. DNA for the CDR3: TGTGCCAGCAGCTTAGGGGGGCTACTAGCGGGAGGAGAGACCCAGTACTTC. The V call is TRBV11-1, the J call TRBJ2-5, with 12 bases aligning to TRBD2. The CDR3 totals 17 residues. CDR1 is SGHAT, CDR2 FQDESV, per germline (reference sequence). The V gene end was trimmed by 1 base and the J gene end by 4 bases; junction bases not matched to a gene: 7.

This chain uses TRBV24-1 with TRBJ2-7; 8 bases are shared with TRBD2. Germline V lookup: CDR1 KGHDR, CDR2 SFDVKD. V was clipped by 3 bases and J by 2 bases; unmatched bases: 14. This CDR3 contains 18 residues. The CDR3 nucleotides read TGTGCCACCAGTGATCCCCACACGTGGGAAGCGGGAGCCTACGAGCAGTACTTC. This sequence encodes CATSDPHTWEAGAYEQYF.

With respect to this clonotype: This sequence may be a read error, since a much larger clone differs from it by one base. The chain couples TRBV12-3 or TRBV12-4 to TRBJ2-7; 9 positions match TRBD2. The CDR3 runs to 13 residues. V trimming: 6 bases; J trimming: 3 bases; junction bases outside the gene matches: 3. The CDR3: CASRKTSGYEQYF. In DNA form, the CDR3 reads TGTGCCAGCAGGAAGACTAGCGGCTACGAGCAGTACTTC.

The genes are TRBV11-2 and TRBJ1-5; 12 bases are shared with TRBD1. CDR3 length: 17 residues. With V trimmed by 1 base and J by 1 base, 2 bases remained unmatched. CDR1 and CDR2 (germline): SGHAT, FQNNGV. For the CDR3, the DNA is TGTGCCAGCAGCTTAGGGGACAGGGGGCAGAGCAATCAGCCCCAGCATTTT. It specifies CASSLGDRGQSNQPQHF. The variable domain in full, with the rest retrieved from reference TRBV11-2 and TRBJ1-5, is EAGVAQSPRYKIIEKRQSVAFWCNPISGHATLYWYQQILGQGPKLLIQFQNNGVVDDSQLPKDRFSAERLKGVDSTLKIQPAKLEDSAVYLCASSLGDRGQSNQPQHFGDGTRLSIL.

This clonotype was seen ten or more times. The chain recombines TRBV7-2 with TRBJ2-7; tentatively, D is TRBD2 (5 bases). The V end lost 1 base, the J end lost 7 bases, and 11 bases lay between the germline ends. This CDR3 spans 13 amino acids. Germline lookup yields CDR1 SGHTA and CDR2 FQGNSA. The CDR3 reads CASSLVAEREQYF. CDR3 nucleotides: TGTGCCAGCAGCTTAGTCGCAGAGCGGGAGCAGTACTTC. Full variable domain (remainder filled in from reference TRBV7-2 and TRBJ2-7): GAGVSQSPSNKVTEKGKDVELRCDPISGHTALYWYRQSLGQGLEFLIYFQGNSAPDKSGLPSDRFSAERTGGSVSTLTIQRTQQEDSAVYLCASSLVAEREQYFGPGTRLTVT.

The gene calls are TRBV7-2 and TRBJ2-5, with TRBD2 matching 7 bases. Germline V gene sequence: CDR1 SGHTA, CDR2 FQGNSA. The CDR3 sequence is 16 residues long. V dropped 4 bases and J dropped 5; count of bases not matched to a gene: 13. CDR3 amino acids: CASSSKGLTLGETQYF. The CDR3, as DNA: TGTGCCAGCAGCTCAAAGGGACTAACCCTTGGGGAGACCCAGTACTTC.

This clonotype was observed at least ten times. One junction end disagrees with the germline gene, perhaps due to a read error. The chain joins TRBV6-5 to TRBJ1-2, with 8 bases that match TRBD1. Looked up from germline, CDR1 is MNHEY and CDR2 is SVGAGI. This CDR3 is built from 13 residues. The CDR3 nucleotides read TGTGCCAGTAGTTGGCCAGGGGGCAATGGCTACACCTTC. Translation gives CASSWPGGNGYTF.

This clonotype was seen a few times. The chain links TRBV24-1 to TRBJ2-3; D gene uncertain. The CDR3 extends over 15 amino acids. Trimming took off 3 bases at V and 0 bases at J, with 9 bases between the two ends. CDR1 KGHDR and CDR2 SFDVKD come from the germline V gene. Written as DNA, the CDR3 is TGTGCCACCAGTGATACCCGCAGTAGCACAGATACGCAGTATTTT. Protein sequence: CATSDTRSSTDTQYF.

The chain uses TRBV6-2 or TRBV6-3 and TRBJ2-7, with TRBD2 matching 7 bases. V gave up 6 bases and J gave up 3 bases; unmatched junction bases: 11. From germline, CDR1 is MNHEY and CDR2 SVGEGT. The CDR3 is made up of 15 amino acids. The CDR3 protein is CASSPPGEGLYEQYF. The CDR3 region has the DNA TGTGCCAGCAGCCCACCGGGGGAGGGCCTCTACGAGCAGTACTTC.

This clonotype appeared many times. V and J are TRBV13 and TRBJ2-7; a possible D gene is TRBD2 (5 bases). Germline V CDR1 and CDR2: PRHDT, FYEKMQ (reference sequence). The CDR3 extends over 12 amino acids. V was clipped by 3 bases and J by 5 bases, with 8 bases between them. The CDR3 is CASSFHGDEQYF. Written as DNA, the CDR3 is TGTGCCAGCAGCTTCCACGGGGACGAGCAGTACTTC.

This clonotype was observed at least ten times. The gene calls are TRBV7-2 and TRBJ2-7, with TRBD2 matching 9 bases. Germline CDR1 and CDR2: SGHTA and FQGNSA. V lost 1 base and J lost 6; bases outside the gene matches: 1. CDR3 length: 13 amino acids. The CDR3 here is CASSLEAGGEQYF. CDR3 bases: TGTGCCAGCAGCTTAGAAGCGGGAGGCGAGCAGTACTTC.

This clonotype appeared a single time. The chain links TRBV5-4 to TRBJ1-1; D uncertain. Trimming pared 2 bases from V and 5 bases from J, leaving 16 bases between. Germline V gene lookup returns CDR1 SGHNT and CDR2 YYREEE (reference sequence). The CDR3 contains 15 residues. The chain's CDR3 is CASSLDSAVRTEAFF. The CDR3 nucleotides read TGTGCCAGCAGCTTAGATTCTGCAGTTCGGACTGAAGCTTTCTTT.

The chain uses TRBV6-2 or TRBV6-3 and TRBJ2-5; 13 nucleotides align to TRBD2. In germline, CDR1 is MNHEY, CDR2 SVGEGT. V gave up 2 bases and J gave up 4 bases; unmatched junction bases: 4. This CDR3 region has 16 residues. CDR3 bases: TGTGCCAGCAGTTACGGGGGACTAGCGGGAAGAGAGACCCAGTACTTC. This encodes CASSYGGLAGRETQYF.

This clonotype was recorded many times. This chain uses TRBV20-1 with TRBJ2-7, with 8 bases matching TRBD2. This CDR3 is 16 amino acids long. After removal of 0 bases from V and 3 bases from J, the junction contained 10 bases not matched to a gene. Germline-derived CDR1 and CDR2 are DFQATT and SNEGSKA (reference sequence). The CDR3 region has the DNA TGCAGTGCTAGAGATCCCACTAGCGGTCCCGTCTACGAGCAGTACTTC. This gives the protein CSARDPTSGPVYEQYF.

A single count supports this clonotype. V gene TRBV7-9 combines with J gene TRBJ2-7; the D gene is possibly TRBD1 (5 bases). Trimming shortened V by 1 base and J by 2 bases, and 12 bases separated the two germline ends. Germline lookup yields CDR1 SEHNR and CDR2 FQNEAQ (reference sequence). CDR3 length: 15 amino acids. The DNA for the CDR3 is TGTGCCAGCAGCTTAGTAAGGGGTATTCCCTACGAGCAGTACTTC. Translation: CASSLVRGIPYEQYF.

This clonotype was found many times. A much more abundant neighbour one base away suggests this may be a read error. The genes are TRBV12-3 or TRBV12-4 and TRBJ2-5; no firm D call. This CDR3 contains 14 residues. CDR3 nucleotides: TGTGCCAGCAGCTCCCAGGCCTTCCAAGAGTCCCAGTACTTC. It is translated as CASSSQAFQESQYF.

In its sample, this clonotype was seen many times. The chain couples TRBV11-2 to TRBJ1-3, with 7 nucleotides matching TRBD1. V shed 3 bases, J shed 0 bases, and the junction held 2 bases outside the gene matches. Germline V gene lookup returns CDR1 SGHAT and CDR2 FQNNGV. The CDR3 is made up of 15 amino acids. The CDR3 region is CASSFTGASGNTIYF. The CDR3 DNA is TGTGCCAGCAGCTTTACAGGGGCCTCTGGAAACACCATATATTTT.